This TCR beta chain was obtained from a study of radiation and T cells in renal cell carcinoma. Study in general: Nephrectomy followed 15 Gy stereotactic body radiation by 4 weeks.

Specified time point: blood 2 weeks post-SBRT. Treatment given: 15 Gy SBRT to primary tumor, nephrectomy 4 weeks later. This renal cell carcinoma was of the clear cell type. Sequenced by immunoSEQ multiplex PCR; TCRdb stores in-frame clones only, minus some. This sample carries some 130,000 clones, roughly four fifths of them seen once, and the ten largest clones take approximately 2%. To note about this clone: Its target is unknown.

Study-level points and caveats: In blood, top tumor clones expanded by 2 weeks, shrinking by 4. Pretreatment tumor biopsies were lacking, so baseline clonotypes are unknown.

V lost 9 bases and J 0 bases, leaving 9 bases between the germline ends. The CDR3 runs 14 residues. CDR1 is LNHDA and CDR2 is SQIVND in the germline V gene (reference sequence). This sequence originates from a woman aged 55-70 years with renal cell carcinoma. The chain carries TRBV19 and TRBJ2-6; D gene unclear. The material was blood, obtained from a patient whose treatment included radiotherapy and nephrectomy. In nucleotides, the CDR3 is TGTGCCAGCCGACCGAGCTCTGGGGCCAACGTCCTGACTTTC. Amino acid sequence: CASRPSSGANVLTF.